What follows are 15 T cell receptor beta chains derived from one specimen sequenced in a study of beta chain features in type 1 diabetes. Expressed TCRB transcripts were sequenced because the entire RNA isolate underwent reverse transcription. The repertoire was sequenced with immunoSEQ multiplex PCR; TCRdb's copy has only in-frame clones and lacks some. The data show about 740,000 clones, around an eighth seen once. General observations from the study: Shorter TCRB CDR3s, moderately but significantly so, were found in Type 1 diabetes patients in all four CD4+ subsets.

For these TCRs, the target antigens are not known. The sample was naive CD4+ T cells from blood. These receptors originate from a man younger than 30 with type 1 diabetes.

The V gene is TRBV13, the J gene TRBJ2-3; TRBD2 aligns across 8 bases. Per the germline V gene, CDR1 is PRHDT and CDR2 is FYEKMQ (reference sequence). V was clipped by 1 base and J by 3 bases; unmatched bases: 6. This CDR3 comprises 16 residues. The CDR3 nucleotides read TGTGCCAGCAGCTTAGTCGTTGGCGGGGGGACAGATACGCAGTATTTT. This gives the protein CASSLVVGGGTDTQYF.

The rearrangement links TRBV19 to TRBJ1-6; D not resolved. CDR1 and CDR2 from the germline V gene are LNHDA and SQIVND (reference sequence). V lost 4 bases and J lost 2, with 0 bases in between. This CDR3 is 12 amino acids long. The CDR3: CASSTYNSPLHF. The CDR3 coding sequence is TGTGCCAGTAGTACCTATAATTCACCCCTCCACTTT.

This clone turned up a few times. The chain has TRBV10-1 and TRBJ2-7; D is possibly TRBD2 (5 bases). The CDR3 length is 14 residues. Trimming pared 0 bases from V and 7 bases from J, leaving 13 bases between. Germline CDR1 and CDR2: WNHNN and SYGVQD (reference sequence). CDR3 DNA: TGCGCCAGCAGTGAGTCGGGCCTAGGAGGAGAGCAGTACTTC. Its protein is CASSESGLGGEQYF.

This clone turned up a few times. The genes are TRBV11-2 and TRBJ2-2; a weak D match, TRBD2 (6 bases). In germline, CDR1 is SGHAT, CDR2 FQNNGV. V was cut by 4 bases and J by 2 bases, with 11 bases left in between. The CDR3 spans 15 residues. The CDR3 loop is CASSWGGVNTGELFF. The CDR3 DNA reads TGTGCCAGCAGCTGGGGCGGGGTCAACACCGGGGAGCTGTTTTTT.

This clone has more than one count but fewer than ten. The J gene is TRBJ1-6, the V gene TRBV7-3; D is unclear. The germline CDR1 and CDR2 sequences are SGHTA and FQGTGA. This CDR3 region has 15 residues. V was shortened by 2 bases and J by 5 bases, with 10 bases between the two germline ends. In DNA, the CDR3 is TGTGCCAGCAGCTTATTACACAGAGATAATTCACCCCTCCACTTT. Protein sequence: CASSLLHRDNSPLHF.

This chain joins TRBV7-8 and TRBJ1-2, with a weak D call TRBD1 (5 bases). The germline CDR1 and CDR2 sequences are SGHVS and FQNEAQ. The CDR3 is 15 amino acids. The germline V and J ends were trimmed by 4 bases and 2 bases, with 14 bases remaining between them. The CDR3 nucleotides are TGTGCCAGCAGCTCCCTTCCGGCAGGGAACTATGGCTACACCTTC. Residues: CASSSLPAGNYGYTF.

In its sample, this clone was seen a few times. The gene calls are TRBV5-7 and TRBJ2-5; D possibly corresponds to TRBD1 (6 bases). TRBV5-7 is identified as an open reading frame with a role that is uncertain. V lost 4 bases and J lost 2, with 24 bases in between. The CDR3 runs to 18 residues. The DNA for the CDR3 is TGTGCCAGCAGCCAGGGGACCTCTCAGGCCTCTCATCAAGAGACCCAGTACTTC. Translation gives CASSQGTSQASHQETQYF.

The chain combines TRBV4-1 with TRBJ1-2, with D possibly being TRBD1 (5 bases). Trimming left V 1 base short and J 6 bases short, with 18 bases between. CDR3 length equals 16 residues. CDR1 and CDR2 (germline): MGHRA, YSYEKL. CDR3 amino acids: CASSQGWGFGLDGYTF. DNA of the CDR3: TGCGCCAGCAGCCAAGGATGGGGGTTTGGGCTCGATGGCTACACCTTC.

In this sample, this clone turned up many times. This sequence joins TRBV23-1 and TRBJ1-4; possible D gene TRBD1, 5 bases. TRBV23-1 is an ORF, and what it does is uncertain. This CDR3 contains 15 residues. V was pared by 7 bases and J by 8 bases, with 20 bases between. CDR3 amino acids: CASNYPGRTHEKLFF. In DNA form, the CDR3 reads TGCGCCAGCAATTATCCGGGACGGACACACGAAAAACTGTTTTTT.

The chain is built from TRBV5-1 and TRBJ2-5; weak D call: TRBD2 (6 bases). V was shortened by 5 bases and J by 0 bases, with 17 bases between the two germline ends. Germline V gene sequence: CDR1 SGHRS, CDR2 YFSETQ. The CDR3 contains 16 residues. The CDR3 reads CASRHAWGTHQETQYF. CDR3 DNA: TGCGCCAGCAGACATGCTTGGGGGACTCACCAAGAGACCCAGTACTTC.

This clone was detected only a few times. CDR3 DNA sequence: TGTGCCAGCTCACCAAGTCAGGGGGCGAGCTACGAGCAGTACTTC. Protein: CASSPSQGASYEQYF. The chain is built from TRBV18 and TRBJ2-7; the match to TRBD1 covers 8 bases. V lost 2 bases, J lost 3 bases, and 6 bases stayed unmatched. Germline V lookup: CDR1 KGHSH, CDR2 LQKENI. The length of the CDR3 is 15 residues.

This clone occurred a few times. This CDR3 is CASSSRVGGSPLHF. CDR3 DNA: TGTGCCAGCAGCTCCAGGGTAGGCGGCTCACCCCTCCACTTT. The chain uses TRBV7-2 and TRBJ1-6, with D perhaps TRBD1 (5 bases). The CDR3 totals 14 residues. CDR1 is SGHTA, CDR2 FQGNSA, per germline. V lost 4 bases and J lost 10, with 14 bases in between.

This clone was counted a few times. The chain employs TRBV10-3 and TRBJ1-2, with D tentatively TRBD1 (5 bases). V was pared by 7 bases and J by 8 bases, with 11 bases between. This CDR3 is 11 amino acids long. Germline V gene data show CDR1 as ENHRY and CDR2 as SYGVKD. This chain's CDR3 is CAITVGRGYTF. The CDR3 region has the DNA TGTGCCATCACCGTGGGACGGGGCTACACCTTC.

This chain uses TRBV4-1 with TRBJ2-7; TRBD1 agrees at 7 bases. The CDR3 runs 16 residues. Germline lookup yields CDR1 MGHRA and CDR2 YSYEKL. V shed 4 bases, J shed 4 bases, and the junction held 13 bases outside the gene matches. For the CDR3, the DNA is TGCGCCAGCAGCCCCCCGGCGGCAGGGGGTCAATACGAGCAGTACTTC. This gives the protein CASSPPAAGGQYEQYF.

This clone occurred a few times. The J gene is TRBJ1-2, the V gene TRBV29-1; D is perhaps TRBD1 (5 bases). CDR3 length: 13 amino acids. Looked up from germline, CDR1 is SQVTM and CDR2 is ANQGSEA. V was pared by 4 bases and J by 5 bases, with 14 bases between. CDR3 sequence (DNA): TGCAGCGTTGTTAGAGGCAGGGAGTATGGCTACACCTTC. This codes for CSVVRGREYGYTF.